These T cell receptor beta chains were read from a single sample in a study of T-cell reconstitution after alpha-beta-depleted transplantation in children. TCRdb redid the calling of the PCR reads with MiXCR, one entry per CDR3 protein. The sample shows around 200,000 distinct CDR3 sequences, around 9.2% of them seen only once. Material: PBMCs, mostly from graft donor cells, obtained 360 days after TCRalphabeta/CD19-depleted stem cell transplant. Receptors originate from a male patient aged 2-15 years who had a stem cell transplant for acute myeloid leukemia, so the T cells may come from the graft donor. Each CDR3 is given with its conserved first and last residue. The D gene is left open where the match is weak. Not all rows give a size; the values are once, few, many and, for expanded clones, a class.

d_call j_call v_call clone_size cdr3_nt cdr3_aa
NA TRBJ2-7 TRBV12-3/TRBV12-4 few TGTGCCAGCAGTTGGAGACTTACCTACGAGCAGTACTTC CASSWRLTYEQYF
NA TRBJ2-7 TRBV14 NA TGTGCCAGCAGCCAAGCCTGGTCTAAGCCCGTATACGAGCAGTACTTC CASSQAWSKPVYEQYF
NA TRBJ2-7 TRBV7-3 many TGTGCCAGCAGCTTAGGGACATCCCTCTACGAGCAGTACTTC CASSLGTSLYEQYF
NA TRBJ1-1 TRBV5-1 many TGCGCCAGCAGCTGGGTTTCGAACACTGAAGCTTTCTTT CASSWVSNTEAFF
NA TRBJ2-3 TRBV29-1 many TGCAGCGGGGACCAGGAGTCTCGCACAGATACGCAGTATTTT CSGDQESRTDTQYF
NA TRBJ1-5 TRBV3-1 NA TGTGCCAGCAGCCAAGTGCGGGGGCCAGGTCAGCCCCAGCATTTT CASSQVRGPGQPQHF
TRBD1 TRBJ1-5 TRBV20-1 NA TGCAGTGCTGGACAGGGAGCTAGCAATCAGCCCCAGCATTTT CSAGQGASNQPQHF
NA TRBJ2-7 TRBV5-5 many TGTGCCAGCAGCTATGACAGGCTTACCTACGAGCAGTACTTC CASSYDRLTYEQYF
NA TRBJ2-7 TRBV6-2/TRBV6-3 few TGTGCCAGCAGTTACTACAGCTACGAGCAGTACTTC CASSYYSYEQYF
NA TRBJ2-2 TRBV7-9 many TGTGCCAGCAGCTTTCCACAGGGTTTTAACACCGGGGAGCTGTTTTTT CASSFPQGFNTGELFF
NA TRBJ2-2 TRBV7-9 many TGTGCCAGCCTACTTGGACACGCGAACACCGGGGAGCTGTTTTTT CASLLGHANTGELFF
TRBD2 TRBJ2-1 TRBV7-3 few TGTGCCAGCAGCCGAAGCGGGACTACCTACAATGAGCAGTTCTTC CASSRSGTTYNEQFF
NA TRBJ1-4 TRBV9 few TGTGCCAGCAGCGAGAGAACTGCAACTAATGAAAAACTGTTTTTT CASSERTATNEKLFF
NA TRBJ2-7 TRBV25-1 NA TGTGCCAGCAGTGAGCGGGACTCCTACTACGAGCAGTACTTC CASSERDSYYEQYF
NA TRBJ1-4 TRBV12-3/TRBV12-4 many TGTGCCAGCAGTTTATTCGGACGAGAACTTAATGAAAAACTGTTTTTT CASSLFGRELNEKLFF
NA TRBJ1-4 TRBV12-3/TRBV12-4 few TGTGCCAGCAGTTTGGGCGGGGGGGATGAAAAACTGTTTTTT CASSLGGGDEKLFF
NA TRBJ1-1 TRBV29-1 many TGCAGCGCCGAGGACCGGGGGAACACTGAAGCTTTCTTT CSAEDRGNTEAFF
NA TRBJ1-4 TRBV12-5 NA TGTGCTAGTGGTTTGGGTGCAGGGGCCCCAATGATTCCAGAAAAACTGTTTTTT CASGLGAGAPMIPEKLFF
NA TRBJ2-5 TRBV7-8 few TGTGCCAGCAGCTTAGTCCAGCAAGAGACCCAGTACTTC CASSLVQQETQYF
NA TRBJ2-1 TRBV12-3/TRBV12-4 NA TGTGCCAGCAGTTTTAACGTCTACAATGAGCAGTTCTTC CASSFNVYNEQFF
NA TRBJ2-6 TRBV6-5 many TGTGCCAGCAGTTCACCGAGCTCTGGGGCCAACGTCCTGACTTTC CASSSPSSGANVLTF
NA TRBJ1-6 TRBV5-1 many TGCGCCAGCAGCTCGACAGGTCCCTATAATTCACCCCTCCACTTT CASSSTGPYNSPLHF
NA TRBJ2-7 TRBV6-5 few TGTGCCAGCAGTTCCAAGTGGGAGACAGCGTGGGGGGTGCAGTACTTC CASSSKWETAWGVQYF
NA TRBJ2-3 TRBV4-2 many TGTGCCAGCAGCCAAGAGGTTCTCACAAGCACAGATACGCAGTATTTT CASSQEVLTSTDTQYF
NA TRBJ2-1 TRBV6-2/TRBV6-3 many TGTGCCAGCACTTTGGGTAATGAGCAGTTCTTC CASTLGNEQFF
TRBD2 TRBJ2-7 TRBV12-3/TRBV12-4 few TGTGCCAGCACCTTAGCTGCGGGAGTCTACGAGCAGTACTTC CASTLAAGVYEQYF
NA TRBJ2-3 TRBV20-1 many TGCAGTGCTAGAGGTAGCTTTGGCACAGATACGCAGTATTTT CSARGSFGTDTQYF
NA TRBJ2-7 TRBV25-1 many TGTGCCAGCAGTGACCACGAGCAGTACTTC CASSDHEQYF
NA TRBJ1-2 TRBV12-3/TRBV12-4 many TGTGCCAGCAGTTTAGCACAGGGTCCGGGCTACACCTTC CASSLAQGPGYTF
TRBD2 TRBJ2-1 TRBV5-1 few TGCGCCAGCAGCTTGGACCTAGCGGGGGCTTACAATGAGCAGTTCTTC CASSLDLAGAYNEQFF
NA TRBJ1-1 TRBV11-2 NA TGTGCCAGCAGCTTAGTAGGTCCAATTCAAGCTTTCTTT CASSLVGPIQAFF
TRBD2 TRBJ2-1 TRBV27 many TGTGCCAGCAGTTTACTCCGGGAGGGTTTAGATGAGCAGTTCTTC CASSLLREGLDEQFF
TRBD2 TRBJ2-7 TRBV29-1 few TGCAGCGTGTCCTGGAGCGGGAGTCTCTCCTACGAGCAGTACTTC CSVSWSGSLSYEQYF
TRBD1 TRBJ1-1 TRBV6-5 many TGTGCCAGCAGTTACGGGGCCGGGACAGGGTTTCACACTGAAGCTTTCTTT CASSYGAGTGFHTEAFF
TRBD2 TRBJ2-1 TRBV11-2 NA TGTGCCAGCAGCTTAGTGTCTAGCGGGAGCTATGAGGAGTTCTTC CASSLVSSGSYEEFF
TRBD1 TRBJ2-7 TRBV6-2/TRBV6-3 NA TGTGCCAGCAGTACCCCGGGGATACAGGGGTTAACCTACGAGCAGTACTTC CASSTPGIQGLTYEQYF
NA TRBJ2-5 TRBV12-3/TRBV12-4 NA TGTGCCAGCAGTTTAGTTCGGCAGGGTAGAAGCGGAACCCAGTACTTC CASSLVRQGRSGTQYF
NA TRBJ2-3 TRBV11-1 many TGTGCCAGCAGCTTTGGGGAAGATACGCAGTATTTT CASSFGEDTQYF
NA TRBJ1-4 TRBV18 few TGTGCCAGCTCACCACTGGGGACAATCCTAGAAGAAAAACTGTTTTTT CASSPLGTILEEKLFF
NA TRBJ2-1 TRBV15 NA TGTGCCACCAGCAGAGCAGCGGGACAGGTCAATGAGCAGTTCTTC CATSRAAGQVNEQFF